These 19 T cell receptor beta chains were all obtained from the same sample, sequenced in a study of blood T cell repertoires in COVID-19. Sequencing used immunoSEQ multiplex PCR; TCRdb keeps in-frame clones, though not all of them. The sample yields approximately 140,000 clones, about 87% seen once. What was sequenced was peripheral blood. These receptors were taken from a man older than 75 with acute or convalescent COVID-19.

The chain is built from TRBV24-1 and TRBJ2-2; a possible D gene is TRBD2 (5 bases). V gave up 5 bases and J gave up 2 bases, with 20 bases separating them. Germline V gives CDR1 KGHDR, CDR2 SFDVKD. The CDR3 has 18 amino acids. As DNA, the CDR3 is TGTGCCACCAGTGCCTCCCCGCGGGTAATGGCCAACACCGGGGAGCTGTTTTTT. The encoded protein is CATSASPRVMANTGELFF.

The genes are TRBV20-1 and TRBJ2-3; D is undetermined. This CDR3 region has 11 residues. The ends were cut back, 3 bases at V and 4 bases at J, with 5 bases in the middle. Per the germline V gene, CDR1 is DFQATT and CDR2 is SNEGSKA (reference sequence). CDR3 bases: TGCAGTGCTAGTCAATCAGATACGCAGTATTTT. Amino acid sequence: CSASQSDTQYF.

The chain recombines TRBV3-1 (or the pseudogene TRBV3-2) with TRBJ2-1, with a tentative D call TRBD2 (6 bases). Trimming shortened V by 8 bases and J by 11 bases, and 13 bases separated the two germline ends. There are 11 residues in the CDR3. Germline CDR1 and CDR2: LGHDT and YNNKEL (reference sequence). The CDR3 loop reads CASYGGKKQFF. The CDR3 nucleotides read TGTGCCAGCTATGGCGGGAAAAAGCAGTTCTTC.

The CDR3 is CSASWQSVAREQYF. CDR3 sequence (DNA): TGCAGTGCTAGTTGGCAATCGGTAGCTCGTGAGCAGTACTTC. The chain employs TRBV20-1 and TRBJ2-7, with unresolved D. The V gene lost 3 bases and the J gene lost 7 bases, with 19 bases spanning the gap. The CDR3 loop spans 14 amino acids. Germline CDR1 is DFQATT and CDR2 is SNEGSKA (reference sequence).

The V call is TRBV11-2, the J call TRBJ2-1; 10 nucleotides agree with TRBD2. This CDR3 is 16 amino acids long. Looked up from germline, CDR1 is SGHAT and CDR2 is FQNNGV. Trimming took 6 bases from V and 7 from J; bases not matched to a gene: 12. The CDR3 coding sequence is TGTGCCAGCAGTGCTCCGGGACTAGCGAAAAATAATGAGCAGTTCTTC. It codes for CASSAPGLAKNNEQFF.

The chain carries TRBV13 and TRBJ2-7, with a weak D call TRBD2 (6 bases). The CDR3 sequence is 16 residues long. In germline, CDR1 is PRHDT, CDR2 FYEKMQ (reference sequence). Trimming left V 0 bases short and J 5 bases short, with 17 bases between. The CDR3 DNA reads as TGTGCCAGCAGCTTAGGATACGGGAGAGACTCTAACGAGCAGTACTTC. Translation: CASSLGYGRDSNEQYF.

The V call is TRBV2, the J call TRBJ1-4; the D gene is possibly TRBD1 (6 bases). Trimming took off 6 bases at V and 1 base at J, with 9 bases between the two ends. CDR1 is SNHLY and CDR2 is FYNNEI in the germline V gene. The CDR3 sequence is 14 residues long. CDR3 in DNA: TGTGCCAGCAGACAGGGTGGAACTAATGAAAAACTGTTTTTT. It yields the protein CASRQGGTNEKLFF.

This chain uses TRBV19 with TRBJ2-5; TRBD1 matches 8 bases. CDR1 is LNHDA, CDR2 SQIVND, per germline (reference sequence). Trimming at V came to 1 base and at J to 2 bases, leaving 6 bases not matched to a gene. There are 16 residues in the CDR3. The CDR3 region is CASSIVDRGPQETQYF. The CDR3 nucleotides read TGTGCCAGTAGTATAGTAGACAGGGGACCACAAGAGACCCAGTACTTC.

V usage is TRBV2 and J usage is TRBJ2-3, with 7 bases lining up with TRBD2. Looked up from germline, CDR1 is SNHLY and CDR2 is FYNNEI. The CDR3 totals 18 residues. V dropped 2 bases and J dropped 0; count of bases not matched to a gene: 11. This CDR3 is CASSEPLSSGASTDTQYF. The DNA for the CDR3 is TGTGCCAGCAGTGAACCGTTATCTAGCGGAGCTAGCACAGATACGCAGTATTTT.

The rearrangement links TRBV5-5 to TRBJ2-2, with unresolved D. The CDR3 has 12 residues. Germline V gene data show CDR1 as SGHKS and CDR2 as YYEKEE (reference sequence). Trimming left V 2 bases short and J 5 bases short, with 4 bases between. The DNA for the CDR3 is TGTGCCAGCAGCTTAGAGACCGGGGAGCTGTTTTTT. This gives the protein CASSLETGELFF.

The genes are TRBV12-3 or TRBV12-4 and TRBJ2-5; a weak D match, TRBD1 (5 bases). This CDR3 spans 13 amino acids. V lost 3 bases and J 4 bases, leaving 9 bases between the germline ends. CDR3 residues: CASSFRDRETQYF. CDR3 nucleotide sequence: TGTGCCAGCAGTTTCAGGGATCGAGAGACCCAGTACTTC.

The V and J genes are TRBV28 and TRBJ2-7; D possibly corresponds to TRBD1 (7 bases). The V end lost 7 bases, the J end lost 0 bases, and 16 bases lay between the germline ends. Germline values: CDR1 MDHEN, CDR2 SYDVKM. The CDR3 length is 15 residues. The CDR3 DNA is TGTGCCAGCAAGGGGGCCTTGGGGGGCTCCTACGAGCAGTACTTC. Its translation is CASKGALGGSYEQYF.

This sequence joins TRBV4-1 and TRBJ2-7, with TRBD2 as a possible D gene (5 bases). The CDR3 covers 14 residues. Trimming took 4 bases from V and 0 from J, leaving 10 bases between them. CDR1 is MGHRA and CDR2 is YSYEKL in the germline V gene. The CDR3 DNA follows: TGCGCCAGCAGCCTGGACTCGCGCTCCTACGAGCAGTACTTC. This encodes CASSLDSRSYEQYF.

This CDR3 is CASSVGPLGGSGDNEQFF. CDR3 bases: TGTGCCAGCAGTGTGGGTCCCCTGGGGGGGAGTGGCGACAATGAGCAGTTCTTC. J is TRBJ2-1 and V is TRBV6-1, with 7 bases lining up with TRBD2. This CDR3 region has 18 residues. Germline values: CDR1 MNHNS, CDR2 SASEGT. After removal of 4 bases from V and 5 bases from J, the junction contained 17 bases not matched to a gene.

The rearrangement links TRBV10-3 to TRBJ1-2; 7 bases fit TRBD1. The germline V gene encodes CDR1 ENHRY and CDR2 SYGVKD. V dropped 5 bases and J dropped 0; count of bases not matched to a gene: 6. The CDR3 totals 15 residues. The CDR3 here is CAISTGQASNYGYTF. The CDR3 DNA is TGTGCCATCAGTACTGGACAGGCTTCTAACTATGGCTACACCTTC.

The chain has TRBV30 and TRBJ1-1, with a tentative D call TRBD1 (6 bases). The V gene's germline CDR1 is GTSNPN and CDR2 SVGIG (reference sequence). The CDR3 is made up of 13 amino acids. The germline V and J ends were trimmed by 6 bases and 5 bases, with 16 bases remaining between them. CDR3 bases: TGTGCCTGCGCACTGGGGGCATGGACTGAAGCTTTCTTT. Its translation: CACALGAWTEAFF.

This rearrangement joins TRBV5-5 to TRBJ2-7; TRBD2 might be the D (6 bases). The V gene lost 0 bases and the J gene lost 0 bases, with 10 bases spanning the gap. The CDR3 is made up of 15 amino acids. The germline V gene encodes CDR1 SGHKS and CDR2 YYEKEE (reference sequence). This CDR3 reads CASSLVAGPSYEQYF. The CDR3 coding sequence is TGTGCCAGCAGCTTGGTGGCGGGGCCCTCCTACGAGCAGTACTTC.

The chain uses TRBV28 and TRBJ1-2; D is possibly TRBD1 (6 bases). Germline loops: CDR1 MDHEN, CDR2 SYDVKM. Trimming took 6 bases from V and 0 from J, leaving 14 bases between them. The CDR3 totals 15 residues. This CDR3 reads CASSPGQLANYGYTF. DNA for the CDR3: TGTGCCAGCAGCCCAGGACAGTTAGCTAACTATGGCTACACCTTC.

V is TRBV11-2 and J is TRBJ2-1; 9 nucleotides match TRBD1. CDR1 is SGHAT, CDR2 FQNNGV, per germline. J was trimmed by 4 bases and V by 0 bases; bases with no gene match: 7. The CDR3 consists of 17 residues. As DNA, the CDR3 is TGTGCCAGCAGCTTAGATTCGGGACAGGGTTTGTACAATGAGCAGTTCTTC. It encodes CASSLDSGQGLYNEQFF.